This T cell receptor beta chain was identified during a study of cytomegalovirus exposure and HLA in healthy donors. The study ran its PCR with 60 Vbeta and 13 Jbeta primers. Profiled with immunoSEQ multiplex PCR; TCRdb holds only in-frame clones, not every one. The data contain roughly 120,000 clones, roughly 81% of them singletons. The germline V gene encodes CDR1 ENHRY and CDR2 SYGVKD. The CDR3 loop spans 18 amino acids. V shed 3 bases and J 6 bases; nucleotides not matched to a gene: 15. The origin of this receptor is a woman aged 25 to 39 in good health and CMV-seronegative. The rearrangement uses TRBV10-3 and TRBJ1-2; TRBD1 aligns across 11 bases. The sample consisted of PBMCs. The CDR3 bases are TGTGCCATCAGTGATTTTAAAGGGACAGGGGGACTTTTGGATGGCTACACCTTC. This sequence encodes CAISDFKGTGGLLDGYTF.